This T cell receptor (beta chain) derives from a study of neurological immune-mediated disorders. Findings and caveats of the study: While HTLV-1-associated myelopathy showed the greatest TCR clonal expansion, multiple sclerosis showed the least, falling below healthy controls.

One entry per CDR3 protein, called by TCRdb with MiXCR from the 5' RACE reads. Counted here are about 38,000 distinct CDR3 sequences, 4.8% occurring once; the ten biggest clones make up approximately 9.1%. This clonotype was detected many times. Its antigen is unidentified. CDR1 is SQVTM, CDR2 ANQGSEA, per germline. Trimming shortened V by 6 bases and J by 2 bases, and 16 bases separated the two germline ends. The CDR3 contains 14 residues. This receptor was obtained from a man younger than 30 in good health. This chain joins TRBV29-1 and TRBJ1-1; no clear D gene. The sequencing sample was made of CD4+ T cells from blood. For the CDR3, the DNA is TGCAGCGTCATAGGGCAGCGTGAAAACACTGAAGCTTTCTTT. Translating gives CSVIGQRENTEAFF.